A selection of T cell receptor beta chains follows, all from one sample in a study of blood T cell repertoires in COVID-19. Measured with immunoSEQ multiplex PCR; TCRdb has only the in-frame clones, and not every one. Of about 250,000 clones in the sample, about 91% were seen once. The specimen was peripheral blood. The receptors stem from an elderly man with acute or convalescent COVID-19. Both conserved end residues are part of each CDR3. Fields, in order: D gene, J gene, V gene, clone size, CDR3 DNA, CDR3 protein. D genes are given only for firm matches. Size is stated for part of the rows, as once, few or many counts, or as a class when the clone is expanded.

d_call: TRBD2
j_call: TRBJ2-7
v_call: TRBV28
clone_size: few
cdr3_nt: TGTGCCAGCAGTCAGACTAGCGTAAGGGACGAGCAGTACTTC
cdr3_aa: CASSQTSVRDEQYF

d_call: -
j_call: TRBJ2-6
v_call: TRBV2
clone_size: -
cdr3_nt: TGTGCCAGTCGGGGTTCTGGGGCCAACGTCCTGACTTTC
cdr3_aa: CASRGSGANVLTF

d_call: TRBD1
j_call: TRBJ1-4
v_call: TRBV6-5
clone_size: once
cdr3_nt: TGTGCCAGCAGTCGGGGACAGGGTGGCGTAGAAAAACTGTTTTTT
cdr3_aa: CASSRGQGGVEKLFF

d_call: TRBD1
j_call: TRBJ2-7
v_call: TRBV6-6
clone_size: few
cdr3_nt: TGTGCCAGCAGTCTGCGACAGGGGATATACGAGCAGTACTTC
cdr3_aa: CASSLRQGIYEQYF

d_call: TRBD2
j_call: TRBJ2-7
v_call: TRBV6-2/TRBV6-3
clone_size: -
cdr3_nt: TGTGCCAGCAGTTCCCCGGGAGCGGGGTTAAGCTCCTACGAGCAGTACTTC
cdr3_aa: CASSSPGAGLSSYEQYF

d_call: TRBD2
j_call: TRBJ2-7
v_call: TRBV7-9
clone_size: -
cdr3_nt: TGTGCCAGCAGCCCCCGCGGGGGGGTCTACGAGCAGTACTTC
cdr3_aa: CASSPRGGVYEQYF

d_call: -
j_call: TRBJ1-5
v_call: TRBV12-5
clone_size: -
cdr3_nt: TGTGCTAGTGGTTTGGTACAGGTAGGGGGTCAGCCCCAGCATTTT
cdr3_aa: CASGLVQVGGQPQHF

d_call: -
j_call: TRBJ1-1
v_call: TRBV13
clone_size: -
cdr3_nt: TGTGCCAGCAGCCGCTCGGGGTTGAACACTGAAGCTTTCTTT
cdr3_aa: CASSRSGLNTEAFF

d_call: TRBD1
j_call: TRBJ1-3
v_call: TRBV13
clone_size: once
cdr3_nt: TGTGCCAGCAGCCACTCCGGGACAGGGTTGATAATTTCTGGAAACACCATATATTTT
cdr3_aa: CASSHSGTGLIISGNTIYF

d_call: TRBD1
j_call: TRBJ1-2
v_call: TRBV5-1
clone_size: once
cdr3_nt: TGCGCCAGCAGCACCACGGGACAGTCTAACTATGGCTACACCTTC
cdr3_aa: CASSTTGQSNYGYTF

d_call: TRBD1
j_call: TRBJ2-1
v_call: TRBV3-1/TRBV3-2
clone_size: -
cdr3_nt: TGTGCCAGCAGCTACGCAAGCGCGGACAGGGGCAATGAGCAGTTCTTC
cdr3_aa: CASSYASADRGNEQFF

d_call: -
j_call: TRBJ2-1
v_call: TRBV4-1
clone_size: -
cdr3_nt: TGCGCCAGCAGCCACCTCAATGAGCAGTTCTTC
cdr3_aa: CASSHLNEQFF

d_call: TRBD1
j_call: TRBJ1-3
v_call: TRBV7-9
clone_size: -
cdr3_nt: TGTGCCAGCAGGAGTACAGGGGGCCCTGGAAACACCATATATTTT
cdr3_aa: CASRSTGGPGNTIYF

d_call: TRBD2
j_call: TRBJ2-1
v_call: TRBV7-2
clone_size: -
cdr3_nt: TGTGCCAGCAGCTCTCAACTAGCGGGGAAGTTTGAGCAGTTCTTC
cdr3_aa: CASSSQLAGKFEQFF

d_call: TRBD1
j_call: TRBJ2-5
v_call: TRBV6-5
clone_size: -
cdr3_nt: TGTGCCAGCAGTTACCGACGCCGGACAGGGGAGACCCAGTACTTC
cdr3_aa: CASSYRRRTGETQYF

d_call: -
j_call: TRBJ2-1
v_call: TRBV18
clone_size: -
cdr3_nt: TGTGCCAGCTCACTAGGAGGGGGCGCTTCCAATGAGCAGTTCTTC
cdr3_aa: CASSLGGGASNEQFF

d_call: TRBD1
j_call: TRBJ2-3
v_call: TRBV7-2
clone_size: -
cdr3_nt: TGTGCCAGCAGCTTGCAGACAGGGGGCTCAGATACGCAGTATTTT
cdr3_aa: CASSLQTGGSDTQYF

d_call: -
j_call: TRBJ1-6
v_call: TRBV7-2
clone_size: -
cdr3_nt: TGTGCCAGCAGCTTAGTGGGCAGTGGGGCCCATTCACCCCTCCACTTT
cdr3_aa: CASSLVGSGAHSPLHF

d_call: -
j_call: TRBJ1-2
v_call: TRBV14
clone_size: once
cdr3_nt: TGTGCCAGCAGCCAATTTCGATCCCCCAGGGCCTATGGCTACACCTTC
cdr3_aa: CASSQFRSPRAYGYTF

d_call: TRBD1
j_call: TRBJ1-2
v_call: TRBV9
clone_size: once
cdr3_nt: TGTGCCAGCAGCGTTGCCGGGACAGGGGCTTATGGCTACACCTTC
cdr3_aa: CASSVAGTGAYGYTF

d_call: -
j_call: TRBJ1-2
v_call: TRBV6-2/TRBV6-3
clone_size: -
cdr3_nt: TGTGCCAGCAGTGATGGACAGACTAACTATGGCTACACCTTC
cdr3_aa: CASSDGQTNYGYTF

d_call: TRBD1
j_call: TRBJ1-6
v_call: TRBV7-8
clone_size: -
cdr3_nt: TGTGCCAGCAGCTTAGGAGCGGGACAGGGGTTGCCACCCCTCCACTTT
cdr3_aa: CASSLGAGQGLPPLHF

d_call: TRBD2
j_call: TRBJ2-1
v_call: TRBV5-1
clone_size: -
cdr3_nt: TGCGCCAGCGGACTGGGGCTAGCGGGGGGAAACAATGAGCAGTTCTTC
cdr3_aa: CASGLGLAGGNNEQFF

d_call: -
j_call: TRBJ2-7
v_call: TRBV7-9
clone_size: -
cdr3_nt: TGTGCCAGCAGCTTACAGGGCTACGAGCAGTACTTC
cdr3_aa: CASSLQGYEQYF

d_call: TRBD1
j_call: TRBJ1-2
v_call: TRBV4-3
clone_size: -
cdr3_nt: TGCGCCAGCAGCCAGGGACAGGGGGTTGACTATGGCTACACCTTC
cdr3_aa: CASSQGQGVDYGYTF

d_call: TRBD1
j_call: TRBJ1-2
v_call: TRBV2
clone_size: -
cdr3_nt: TGTGCCAGCAACCGACAGGGTTATGGCTACACCTTC
cdr3_aa: CASNRQGYGYTF

d_call: TRBD2
j_call: TRBJ2-1
v_call: TRBV20-1
clone_size: -
cdr3_nt: TGCAGTGCTAGTGGCGGCCCGGGACTAGTATATGAGCAGTTCTTC
cdr3_aa: CSASGGPGLVYEQFF

d_call: -
j_call: TRBJ2-3
v_call: TRBV5-6
clone_size: once
cdr3_nt: TGTGCCAGCAGCTTCCAAAGGTCGGGAACAGATACGCAGTATTTT
cdr3_aa: CASSFQRSGTDTQYF

d_call: TRBD1
j_call: TRBJ2-1
v_call: TRBV19
clone_size: few
cdr3_nt: TGTGCCAGTAGTACACGACAGGGGGCGCTTGAAAATGAGCAGTTCTTC
cdr3_aa: CASSTRQGALENEQFF

d_call: TRBD1
j_call: TRBJ1-5
v_call: TRBV28
clone_size: once
cdr3_nt: TGTGCCAGCACCCTAATGTGGGGACAGGGGGCAATTCAGCCCCAGCATTTT
cdr3_aa: CASTLMWGQGAIQPQHF

d_call: TRBD2
j_call: TRBJ2-7
v_call: TRBV6-1
clone_size: -
cdr3_nt: TGTGCCAGCAGTGGGTCGGGACTAGGCATATCCTACGAGCAGTACTTC
cdr3_aa: CASSGSGLGISYEQYF

d_call: -
j_call: TRBJ1-1
v_call: TRBV19
clone_size: -
cdr3_nt: TGTGCCAGTAGTATAACAGGGTTGAACACTGAAGCTTTCTTT
cdr3_aa: CASSITGLNTEAFF

d_call: TRBD1
j_call: TRBJ1-3
v_call: TRBV18
clone_size: -
cdr3_nt: TGTGCCAGCTCACCGACAGGGAGGTCTGGAAACACCATATATTTT
cdr3_aa: CASSPTGRSGNTIYF

d_call: TRBD1
j_call: TRBJ1-1
v_call: TRBV5-1
clone_size: -
cdr3_nt: TGCGCCAGCAGCTTGTTACAGGGGGACACTGAAGCTTTCTTT
cdr3_aa: CASSLLQGDTEAFF

d_call: TRBD1
j_call: TRBJ1-2
v_call: TRBV6-5
clone_size: -
cdr3_nt: TGTGCCAGCAGTTACAGGACAGGGGTGGGCTATGGCTACACCTTC
cdr3_aa: CASSYRTGVGYGYTF

d_call: -
j_call: TRBJ1-1
v_call: TRBV25-1
clone_size: -
cdr3_nt: TGTGCCAGCAGTGAAGAGTCTATGAACACTGAAGCTTTCTTT
cdr3_aa: CASSEESMNTEAFF

d_call: -
j_call: TRBJ2-2
v_call: TRBV2
clone_size: -
cdr3_nt: TGTGCCAGCAGTGAACTCCAGGCTTACACCGGGGAGCTGTTTTTT
cdr3_aa: CASSELQAYTGELFF

d_call: TRBD1
j_call: TRBJ1-1
v_call: TRBV19
clone_size: -
cdr3_nt: TGTGCCAGTAGTTCTCGGACAGGGAGGACTGAAGCTTTCTTT
cdr3_aa: CASSSRTGRTEAFF

d_call: -
j_call: TRBJ2-6
v_call: TRBV11-2
clone_size: -
cdr3_nt: TGTGCCAGCAGCTTGGAGAGCTCTGGGGCCAACGTCCTGACTTTC
cdr3_aa: CASSLESSGANVLTF

d_call: TRBD1
j_call: TRBJ2-2
v_call: TRBV29-1
clone_size: -
cdr3_nt: TGCAGCGTTGATACGGGACAGGGTACCGGGGAGCTGTTTTTT
cdr3_aa: CSVDTGQGTGELFF

d_call: -
j_call: TRBJ2-5
v_call: TRBV12-5
clone_size: -
cdr3_nt: TGTGCTAGTGGTGAGGGATTTGCGGCCCAGTACTTC
cdr3_aa: CASGEGFAAQYF

d_call: TRBD2
j_call: TRBJ2-1
v_call: TRBV3-1/TRBV3-2
clone_size: -
cdr3_nt: TGTGCCAGCAGCCAAGGATTAGCGGGAGCGATGAAAAATGAGCAGTTCTTC
cdr3_aa: CASSQGLAGAMKNEQFF

d_call: -
j_call: TRBJ1-2
v_call: TRBV3-1/TRBV3-2
clone_size: -
cdr3_nt: TGTGCCAGCAGCCCACATCTCAACCGTTATGGCTACACCTTC
cdr3_aa: CASSPHLNRYGYTF

d_call: TRBD1
j_call: TRBJ2-1
v_call: TRBV11-2
clone_size: -
cdr3_nt: TGTGCCAGCAGCTTAGCGAGGGGGCTAGCTCAGGAGCAGTTCTTC
cdr3_aa: CASSLARGLAQEQFF

d_call: TRBD1
j_call: TRBJ1-4
v_call: TRBV6-2/TRBV6-3
clone_size: -
cdr3_nt: TGTGCCAGCAGTTACGGACAGGCGGTTGGAAACGAAAAACTGTTTTTT
cdr3_aa: CASSYGQAVGNEKLFF

d_call: -
j_call: TRBJ2-4
v_call: TRBV4-2
clone_size: -
cdr3_nt: TGTGCCAGCAGCCCAGAGTCGGGTTTGGGAGCCAAAAACATTCAGTACTTC
cdr3_aa: CASSPESGLGAKNIQYF

d_call: TRBD2
j_call: TRBJ2-1
v_call: TRBV24-1
clone_size: -
cdr3_nt: TGTGCCACCAGAGGCGGGAGGGGAAATGAGCAGTTCTTC
cdr3_aa: CATRGGRGNEQFF

d_call: -
j_call: TRBJ2-5
v_call: TRBV5-1
clone_size: -
cdr3_nt: TGCGCCAGCAGCTTGGGAGGGGGGGCTGTCGAGACCCAGTACTTC
cdr3_aa: CASSLGGGAVETQYF

d_call: TRBD1
j_call: TRBJ2-7
v_call: TRBV18
clone_size: -
cdr3_nt: TGTGCCAGCTCAGGGTCATACAGGGGCGGCGAGCAGTACTTC
cdr3_aa: CASSGSYRGGEQYF

d_call: TRBD2
j_call: TRBJ2-5
v_call: TRBV5-5
clone_size: -
cdr3_nt: TGTGCCAGCAGCTTGGGGGGGACTAGCGGACAAGAGACCCAGTACTTC
cdr3_aa: CASSLGGTSGQETQYF

d_call: TRBD1
j_call: TRBJ1-6
v_call: TRBV9
clone_size: -
cdr3_nt: TGTGCCAGCAGCGTACAGGGGGCAGGTTCACCCCTCCACTTT
cdr3_aa: CASSVQGAGSPLHF

d_call: TRBD1
j_call: TRBJ1-1
v_call: TRBV29-1
clone_size: -
cdr3_nt: TGCAGCGCTAGGGACAGTGAAGCTTTCTTT
cdr3_aa: CSARDSEAFF

d_call: TRBD1
j_call: TRBJ1-6
v_call: TRBV6-5
clone_size: -
cdr3_nt: TGTGCCAGCAGTCCCACAGGGGGCTTAGATTCACCCCTCCACTTT
cdr3_aa: CASSPTGGLDSPLHF

d_call: TRBD1
j_call: TRBJ2-7
v_call: TRBV11-2
clone_size: -
cdr3_nt: TGTGCCAGCAGCTTAGCAGTTGGGACAGCCGACGAGCAGTACTTC
cdr3_aa: CASSLAVGTADEQYF

d_call: TRBD2
j_call: TRBJ2-5
v_call: TRBV28
clone_size: once
cdr3_nt: TGTGCCAGCGTCTCGGGAGGTGGGAAGACCCAGTACTTC
cdr3_aa: CASVSGGGKTQYF

d_call: TRBD2
j_call: TRBJ2-3
v_call: TRBV4-3
clone_size: -
cdr3_nt: TGCGCCAGCAGCCTTAGGACTAGCGGCTTCACAGATACGCAGTATTTT
cdr3_aa: CASSLRTSGFTDTQYF

d_call: -
j_call: TRBJ1-1
v_call: TRBV6-6
clone_size: few
cdr3_nt: TGTGCCAGCACCATGACAGGCTCTTCCACTGAAGCTTTCTTT
cdr3_aa: CASTMTGSSTEAFF

d_call: TRBD2
j_call: TRBJ2-7
v_call: TRBV18
clone_size: -
cdr3_nt: TGTGCCAGCTCACCACCCCTTGGTAGCGGGGTCGCCTACGAGCAGTACTTC
cdr3_aa: CASSPPLGSGVAYEQYF

d_call: TRBD1
j_call: TRBJ2-1
v_call: TRBV5-8
clone_size: -
cdr3_nt: TGTGCCAGCACCCCTAGGGGACAGGGTGTAGCAGAGCAGTTCTTC
cdr3_aa: CASTPRGQGVAEQFF

d_call: -
j_call: TRBJ2-5
v_call: TRBV27
clone_size: -
cdr3_nt: TGTGCCAGCAGCCGCCGGGACAACAACCTACAAGAGACCCAGTACTTC
cdr3_aa: CASSRRDNNLQETQYF